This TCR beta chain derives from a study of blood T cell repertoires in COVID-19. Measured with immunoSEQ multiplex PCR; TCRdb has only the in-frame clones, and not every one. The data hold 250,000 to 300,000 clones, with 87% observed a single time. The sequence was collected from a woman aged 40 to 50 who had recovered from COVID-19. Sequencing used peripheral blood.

The CDR3 region has the DNA TGTGCCAGTAGTCGGGACAGGGATGAGACCCAGTACTTC. Protein product: CASSRDRDETQYF. V gene TRBV19 combines with J gene TRBJ2-5; 9 bases are a match to TRBD1. CDR1 is LNHDA, CDR2 SQIVND, per germline (reference sequence). Trimming removed 5 bases from V and 5 bases from J; junction bases left unmatched: 3. CDR3 length equals 13 residues.